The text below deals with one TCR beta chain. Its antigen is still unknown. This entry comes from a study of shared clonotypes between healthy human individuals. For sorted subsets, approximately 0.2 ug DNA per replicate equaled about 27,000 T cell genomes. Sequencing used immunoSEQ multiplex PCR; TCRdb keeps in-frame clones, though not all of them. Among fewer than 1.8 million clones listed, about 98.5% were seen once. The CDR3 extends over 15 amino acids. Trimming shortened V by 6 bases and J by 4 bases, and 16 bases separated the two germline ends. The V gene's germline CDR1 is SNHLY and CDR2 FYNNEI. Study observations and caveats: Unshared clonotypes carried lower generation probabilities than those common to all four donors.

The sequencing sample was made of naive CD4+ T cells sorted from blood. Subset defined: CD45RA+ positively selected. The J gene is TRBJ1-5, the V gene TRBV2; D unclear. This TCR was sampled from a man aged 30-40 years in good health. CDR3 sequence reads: CASSTRRGWNQPQHF. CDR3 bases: TGTGCCAGCAGCACGAGAAGAGGGTGGAATCAGCCCCAGCATTTT.